This TCR beta chain emerged from a study of regulatory T cells in long-lasting Graves disease. Study-wide findings and caveats: Persistent-disease Graves' patients showed less TCR diversity than new cases. Patients with persistent disease shared under 3,500 public clonotypes, outpacing the roughly 1,000 shared by new patients.

Germline V CDR1 and CDR2: LNHNV, YYDKDF (reference sequence). Trimming removed 8 bases from V and 8 bases from J, with 22 bases in between. CDR3 size: 15 residues. This clonotype was recorded at least ten times. What it binds is unknown. Building the TCR beta libraries relied on iRepertoire HTBI primers, and CDR3 regions underwent Arm-PCR. Via MiXCR, TCRdb re-called the multiplex PCR reads, giving one row per CDR3 protein. The sample includes 400,000 to 500,000 distinct CDR3 sequences, about 16% seen only once; the top ten take roughly 23%. Noted time point: newly diagnosed GD, antithyroid drugs for less than 3 months. Preparation of the TCR library used RNA extracted from PBMCs. The sample also formed part of further work on T cells in Graves' hyperthyroidism and ophthalmopathy. From that study: An initial round of RT-PCR targeting the TCR CDR3 relied on the HTBI primer set. Most expanded thyroid clonotypes above 0.001 recurred in blood.

This rearrangement joins TRBV15 to TRBJ2-1; D call uncertain. This specimen consisted of peripheral blood mononuclear cells (PBMCs), obtained at new diagnosis, from a patient treated with antithyroid drugs. The receptor's source is a woman younger than 30 with Graves disease. Here the CDR3 DNA reads TGTGCCACCCGATTTTTGAACGACCCTGTCTATGAGCAGTTCTTC. Protein sequence: CATRFLNDPVYEQFF. The complete variable domain, with remaining parts taken from reference TRBV15 and TRBJ2-1, reads DAMVIQNPRYQVTQFGKPVTLSCSQTLNHNVMYWYQQKSSQAPKLLFHYYDKDFNNEADTPDNFQSRRPNTSFCFLDIRSPGLGDTAMYLCATRFLNDPVYEQFFGPGTRLTVL.